The 11 T cell receptor beta chains in this list originate from one sample, sequenced in a study of early T cells in non-severe SARS-CoV-2 infection. MiXCR was run by TCRdb on the 5' RACE reads, yielding one entry per CDR3 protein. Of about 92,000 distinct CDR3 sequences in the sample, approximately 14% are singletons; the top ten hold 5% to 7%. The sample taken for sequencing was whole blood. The receptors here all came from an adult who was a healthcare worker with PCR-confirmed SARS-CoV-2 infection or an uninfected control (not recorded which).

This clonotype was counted between two and nine times. The rearrangement links TRBV6-1 to TRBJ2-1; 12 nucleotides align to TRBD2. V shed 2 bases and J 8 bases; nucleotides not matched to a gene: 7. Germline-derived CDR1 and CDR2 are MNHNS and SASEGT. This CDR3 region has 16 residues. For the CDR3, the DNA is TGTGCCAGCAGTGAAACGGCTAGCGGGGGGGGCTATGAGCAGTTCTTC. This encodes CASSETASGGGYEQFF.

The CDR3 region is CATSRVGHWGTNSPLHF. Here the CDR3 DNA reads TGTGCCACCAGCAGAGTGGGACATTGGGGAACAAATTCACCCCTCCACTTT. The rearrangement links TRBV15 to TRBJ1-6, with a possible D match to TRBD1 (6 bases). The CDR3 spans 17 residues. Germline CDR1 is LNHNV and CDR2 is YYDKDF (reference sequence). The V gene lost 1 base and the J gene lost 7 bases, with 17 bases spanning the gap.

This clonotype has a count of ten or more. The chain uses TRBV7-9 and TRBJ1-2, with 8 nucleotides matching TRBD1. Trimming cost V 8 bases and J 4 bases; bases outside gene matches: 12. Germline assignment: CDR1 SEHNR and CDR2 FQNEAQ (reference sequence). The CDR3 has 15 amino acids. In DNA, the CDR3 is TGTGCCAGCGAATCAAAACAGGGGGATGGCTATGGCTACACCTTC. This sequence encodes CASESKQGDGYGYTF.

The V gene is TRBV20-1, the J gene TRBJ2-7; 8 bases fit TRBD2. This CDR3 has 17 residues. The V gene's germline CDR1 is DFQATT and CDR2 SNEGSKA (reference sequence). V dropped 3 bases and J dropped 2; count of bases not matched to a gene: 15. CDR3 sequence reads: CSASGPGAGGPPYEQYF. In nucleotides, the CDR3 is TGCAGTGCTAGTGGACCTGGTGCGGGGGGCCCGCCCTACGAGCAGTACTTC.

This clonotype came up many times. The chain has TRBV6-5 and TRBJ1-2; D remains unclear. Between the trimmed V and J ends, which lost 2 bases and 0 bases, there was a span of 10 bases. The V gene's germline CDR1 is MNHEY and CDR2 SVGAGI. This CDR3 region has 15 residues. The CDR3, as DNA: TGTGCCAGCAGTTACGGAAGGGCCCCTAACTATGGCTACACCTTC. This encodes CASSYGRAPNYGYTF.

This clonotype was seen a handful of times. J is TRBJ2-1 and V is TRBV28; D perhaps matches TRBD2 (6 bases). The CDR3 runs 17 residues. The V gene's germline CDR1 is MDHEN and CDR2 SYDVKM. V dropped 3 bases and J dropped 6 bases, with 21 bases sitting between them. CDR3 in amino acids: CASSFSWTNRPGNEQFF. The CDR3 DNA follows: TGTGCCAGCAGTTTCTCCTGGACTAACCGTCCAGGCAATGAGCAGTTCTTC.

This chain links TRBV5-1 with TRBJ2-3, with D perhaps matching TRBD2 (6 bases). This CDR3 is 15 amino acids long. Trimming cost V 0 bases and J 4 bases, with 12 bases left between them. The germline CDR1 and CDR2 sequences are SGHRS and YFSETQ. The CDR3 DNA is TGCGCCAGCAGCTTGGACCGGGGGACGGCAGATACGCAGTATTTT. Translated: CASSLDRGTADTQYF.

CDR3 region: CASSRSGHNEKLFF. The CDR3 DNA follows: TGTGCCAGCAGCCGCTCGGGCCATAATGAAAAACTGTTTTTT. V is TRBV28 and J is TRBJ1-4, with D unresolved. The V gene lost 6 bases and the J gene lost 4 bases, with 12 bases spanning the gap. Germline V gene sequence: CDR1 MDHEN, CDR2 SYDVKM. This CDR3 contains 14 residues. Looking up the rest from reference TRBV28 and TRBJ1-4 gives the full variable domain: DVKVTQSSRYLVKRTGEKVFLECVQDMDHENMFWYRQDPGLGLRLIYFSYDVKMKEKGDIPEGYSVSREKKERFSLILESASTNQTSMYLCASSRSGHNEKLFFGSGTQLSVL.

J is TRBJ2-4 and V is TRBV14, with 8 bases lining up with TRBD1. This CDR3 is 14 amino acids long. Per the germline V gene, CDR1 is SGHDN and CDR2 is FVKESK. J gave up 9 bases and V 3 bases, and 7 bases lay outside the gene matches. For the CDR3, the DNA is TGTGCCAGCAGCCATAGGACAGGGTATGGCATTCAGTACTTC. Its translation: CASSHRTGYGIQYF.

J is TRBJ2-2 and V is TRBV29-1; D unclear. This CDR3 spans 12 amino acids. The germline V gene has CDR1 SQVTM and CDR2 ANQGSEA. Trimming removed 5 bases from V and 6 bases from J, with 10 bases in between. CDR3 loop: CSVFLGSGELFF. CDR3 bases: TGCAGCGTTTTTTTAGGGTCCGGGGAGCTGTTTTTT.

This clonotype was found a few times. The chain combines TRBV6-6 with TRBJ1-1; D remains unclear. CDR3 size: 13 residues. Germline CDR1 and CDR2: MNHNY and SVGAGI (reference sequence). V dropped 2 bases and J dropped 6 bases, with 10 bases sitting between them. The CDR3 DNA reads TGTGCCAGCAGTTACCCGGGTAAAGCTGAAGCTTTCTTT. This sequence encodes CASSYPGKAEAFF.